A single sample is the source of the 9 T cell receptor beta chains below, sequenced in a study of blood T cell repertoires in COVID-19. The table came from immunoSEQ multiplex PCR; TCRdb's copy has only in-frame clones and leaves some out. The data hold fewer than 200,000 clones, with 75% to 90% observed a single time. The sequenced material came from peripheral blood. Receptors were obtained from a woman aged 55-70 years with acute or convalescent COVID-19.

The count of this clone is one. The rearrangement links TRBV6-5 to TRBJ1-2, with TRBD1 matching 7 bases. This CDR3 has 14 amino acids. The V and J ends lost 0 bases and 4 bases, in that order; junction bases with no gene match: 2. Germline CDR1 reads MNHEY; CDR2 reads SVGAGI. CDR3 bases: TGTGCCAGCAGTTACTCGGCAGGGGGCTATGGCTACACCTTC. Its translation: CASSYSAGGYGYTF.

This chain joins TRBV9 and TRBJ2-2; 7 nucleotides align to TRBD2. V lost 0 bases, J lost 7 bases, and 6 bases stayed unmatched. The CDR3 contains 15 residues. Germline CDR1 and CDR2: SGDLS and YYNGEE. The DNA for the CDR3 is TGTGCCAGCAGCGTAGTGCGGGAGCAAAGCGGGGAGCTGTTTTTT. It encodes CASSVVREQSGELFF.

The chain employs TRBV21-1 and TRBJ2-3; the table's D call, TRBD2, was not checked against the DNA. TRBV21-1 represents a pseudogene. The CDR3 spans 18 residues. CDR3 in amino acids: CASSNGEGTTANTDTQYF. Here the CDR3 DNA reads TGTGCCAGCAGCAATGGGGAGGGGACTACTGCAAACACAGATACGCAGTATTTT.

The genes are TRBV30 and TRBJ2-1, with D perhaps TRBD2 (6 bases). CDR1 and CDR2 from the germline V gene are GTSNPN and SVGIG (reference sequence). Trimming removed 2 bases at V and 0 bases at J, with 14 bases between. The CDR3 runs to 16 residues. The CDR3 DNA reads as TGTGCCTGGAGTCGTAGGAGGGTGAGCTCCTACAATGAGCAGTTCTTC. This gives the protein CAWSRRRVSSYNEQFF.

The chain recombines TRBV19 with TRBJ1-1; D perhaps matches TRBD1 (5 bases). From germline, CDR1 is LNHDA and CDR2 SQIVND (reference sequence). The CDR3 consists of 14 residues. V dropped 5 bases and J dropped 0 bases, with 10 bases sitting between them. The CDR3 coding sequence is TGTGCCAGTAGTGCGACAGCTTTGAACACTGAAGCTTTCTTT. This gives the protein CASSATALNTEAFF.

This clone was seen a single time. This CDR3 is CASSARSTTANSPLHF. The CDR3, as DNA: TGTGCCAGCAGCGCCCGCTCGACTACCGCGAATTCACCCCTCCACTTT. The chain recombines TRBV11-3 with TRBJ1-6; unclear D gene. V was shortened by 5 bases and J by 7 bases, with 18 bases between the two germline ends. The CDR3 runs 16 residues. Germline V lookup: CDR1 SGHNT, CDR2 YENEEA.

The chain has TRBV5-1 and TRBJ2-1, with D perhaps matching TRBD2 (6 bases). This CDR3 spans 18 amino acids. V was cut by 4 bases and J by 0 bases, with 20 bases left in between. Germline lookup yields CDR1 SGHRS and CDR2 YFSETQ. The chain's CDR3 is CASSPGGTGLSSYNEQFF. As DNA, the CDR3 is TGCGCCAGCAGCCCCGGAGGGACGGGCCTAAGCTCCTACAATGAGCAGTTCTTC.

This CDR3 reads CASSSSPLSSYNSPLHF. The DNA for the CDR3 is TGCGCCAGCAGCTCTTCACCACTGAGCTCCTATAATTCACCCCTCCACTTT. This chain uses TRBV5-1 with TRBJ1-6; D ambiguous. CDR1 and CDR2 (germline): SGHRS, YFSETQ. The CDR3 length is 17 residues. Trimming removed 3 bases from V and 0 bases from J, with 13 bases in between.

This chain connects TRBV7-9 to TRBJ1-1; possibly TRBD1 for D (5 bases). V lost 6 bases to trimming and J lost 5 bases, with 16 bases between them. The V gene's germline CDR1 is SEHNR and CDR2 FQNEAQ (reference sequence). The CDR3 runs to 14 residues. The CDR3 nucleotides read TGTGCCAGCAGAGGGCAGGGATATCCTACTGAAGCTTTCTTT. It codes for CASRGQGYPTEAFF.